This T cell receptor beta chain comes out of a study of T cells in Graves' hyperthyroidism and ophthalmopathy. Researchers took RNA transcripts and amplified the TCR beta CDR3 regions from them. The HTBI primer set was used in a first-round RT-PCR of the TCR CDR3. From the multiplex PCR reads, TCRdb called clonotypes with MiXCR, one entry per CDR3 protein. The table lists approximately 400,000 distinct CDR3 sequences, about 14% of them singletons, with roughly 9.6% in the top ten. Isolation of PBMCs was performed on 10 ml fresh peripheral blood. This clonotype has at least ten counts. Germline CDR1 is GTSNPN and CDR2 is SVGIG (reference sequence). The CDR3 loop spans 16 amino acids. V was pared by 3 bases and J by 4 bases, with 19 bases between.

The V call is TRBV30, the J call TRBJ2-1; tentatively, D is TRBD2 (6 bases). Sequencing input: blood. The receptor was isolated from an older woman with Graves' hyperthyroidism. CDR3 DNA: TGTGCCTGGAGGGAGATCGTGGGTAGCGGTTACAATGAGCAGTTCTTC. This gives the protein CAWREIVGSGYNEQFF.